A selection of T cell receptor beta chains follows, all from one sample in a study of T cells in Graves' hyperthyroidism and ophthalmopathy. TCRdb re-analysed the multiplex PCR reads in MiXCR, keeping a single row per CDR3 protein. The profile covers roughly 350,000 distinct CDR3 sequences, with more than 14% appearing a single time and roughly a fifth taken by the ten largest. Sequencing was performed on blood. The receptor set was obtained from a woman aged 25 to 45 with Graves' ophthalmopathy. CDR3s leave out the opening cysteine and the closing phenylalanine or tryptophan. Rows may omit the clone size; those that give it use once, few, many or a size class.

J: TRBJ1-2; size: many; V: TRBV5-6; CDR3: ASSTGGIENYGYT
J: TRBJ2-5; size: few; V: TRBV24-1; CDR3: ATSDLKGTYQETQY
J: TRBJ2-1; size: NA; V: TRBV4-1; CDR3: ASSQVADYNEQF
J: TRBJ1-2; size: many; V: TRBV11-1; CDR3: ASSLGDGDYGYT
J: TRBJ2-7; size: many; V: TRBV5-1; CDR3: ASSLERRRDEQY
J: TRBJ1-5; size: NA; V: TRBV6-6; CDR3: ASRSIRDSRNQPQH
J: TRBJ2-6; size: many; V: TRBV12-3/TRBV12-4; CDR3: ASRQGSSGANVLT
J: TRBJ1-5; size: NA; V: TRBV28; CDR3: ASSPFGQGRQPQH
J: TRBJ2-2; size: many; V: TRBV10-1; CDR3: ASSETTSSGELF
J: TRBJ2-3; size: many; V: TRBV7-3; CDR3: ASSYRGGTDTQY
J: TRBJ1-1; size: many; V: TRBV19; CDR3: ASSIPPGQGTEAF
J: TRBJ1-2; size: NA; V: TRBV2; CDR3: ASSPGTGSVGYT
J: TRBJ1-2; size: few; V: TRBV27; CDR3: ASAVKGANYGYT